This TCR beta chain was observed in a study of cytomegalovirus exposure and HLA in healthy donors. General study results and limits: Several of the most significant clusters were apparently associated with common viral pathogens in a later analysis.

The PCR employed 60 Vbeta primers together with 13 Jbeta primers. Only in-frame clones appear in the TCRdb table, and some are missing; sequencing was by immunoSEQ multiplex PCR. The sample shows over 200,000 clones, around four fifths of them seen only once. Germline CDR1 is MNHNS and CDR2 is SASEGT. V shed 10 bases and J shed 4 bases, with 18 bases lying between them. The CDR3 runs to 14 residues. As regards this clone: As yet, its antigen is unknown.

The source material was PBMCs. The sequence was obtained from a woman aged 35 to 49 in good health and CMV-seronegative. The rearrangement joins TRBV6-1 to TRBJ2-3, with a weak D call TRBD1 (5 bases). The CDR3 sequence: CATYRSIRADTQYF. CDR3 sequence (DNA): TGTGCCACCTATCGATCTATCAGGGCAGATACGCAGTATTTT.